The next 8 T cell receptor beta chains were all read from a single sample in a study of Ad26.COV2.S vaccination and SARS-CoV-2 variants. Sequencing used immunoSEQ multiplex PCR; TCRdb keeps in-frame clones, though not all of them. The sample yields approximately 400,000 clones, 70% to 90% seen once. Regarding treatment: 19 received Ad26.COV2.S at low or high dose, single or two shots; roughly five received placebo; per-sample allocation not given. Day 63 after the first vaccine or placebo injection was the time point for sampling. This specimen was peripheral blood, taken in a trial of Ad26.COV2.S vaccine versus placebo. The receptors originated from a person between 18 and 65 years old who received the Ad26.COV2.S COVID-19 vaccine or a placebo.

The chain carries TRBV4-1 and TRBJ2-5; D is unresolved. This CDR3 has 13 amino acids. Germline V CDR1 and CDR2: MGHRA, YSYEKL. The V and J ends lost 2 bases and 5 bases respectively, with 9 bases between them. CDR3 loop: CASSQPHGETQYF. Written as DNA, the CDR3 is TGCGCCAGCAGCCAACCGCACGGCGAGACCCAGTACTTC.

The chain links TRBV19 to TRBJ1-2; 8 positions agree with TRBD1. This CDR3 has 17 residues. Germline trimming cut 7 bases from V and 8 bases from J; bases unmatched to any gene: 21. The V gene's germline CDR1 is LNHDA and CDR2 SQIVND (reference sequence). The CDR3 loop reads CASTISPGYSGGEGYTF. The CDR3 bases are TGTGCCAGTACTATCTCCCCAGGCTACTCAGGGGGCGAAGGCTACACCTTC.

The chain employs TRBV12-3 or TRBV12-4 and TRBJ2-1; D is perhaps TRBD2 (5 bases). This CDR3 is built from 13 residues. Trimming cost V 1 base and J 7 bases, with 8 bases left between them. In nucleotides, the CDR3 is TGTGCCAGCAGTTTAGGGACTGTAAATGAGCAGTTCTTC. Translating gives CASSLGTVNEQFF.

V and J are TRBV6-6 and TRBJ2-1, with D possibly TRBD1 on 7 matching bases. CDR1 is MNHNY and CDR2 is SVGAGI in the germline V gene (reference sequence). V was trimmed by 5 bases and J by 6 bases, leaving 14 bases between them. The CDR3 runs 14 residues. The CDR3 bases are TGTGCCAGCAGTCTACGCCAGGGGGGCAATGAGCAGTTCTTC. The encoded protein is CASSLRQGGNEQFF.

The V call is TRBV10-3, the J call TRBJ1-4; D is perhaps TRBD1 (6 bases). This CDR3 contains 12 residues. CDR1 is ENHRY and CDR2 is SYGVKD in the germline V gene. Trimming cost V 9 bases and J 6 bases, with 11 bases left between them. The CDR3, as DNA: TGTGCCATACAGGGCGAAGATGAAAAACTGTTTTTT. Encoded protein: CAIQGEDEKLFF.

V and J are TRBV4-3 and TRBJ1-2, with unresolved D. Germline-derived CDR1 and CDR2 are LGHNA and YSLEER. V was pared by 0 bases and J by 7 bases, with 12 bases between. The CDR3 sequence is 14 residues long. The CDR3 spells CASSQDQERVGYTF. The CDR3 DNA reads as TGCGCCAGCAGCCAAGATCAGGAAAGGGTTGGCTACACCTTC.

V and J are TRBV7-2 and TRBJ2-5, with 7 bases lining up with TRBD1. The germline V gene encodes CDR1 SGHTA and CDR2 FQGNSA. The CDR3 has 14 amino acids. V shed 5 bases and J 5 bases; nucleotides not matched to a gene: 8. DNA for the CDR3: TGTGCCAGCAGCATGACAGGGCCCAGGGAGACCCAGTACTTC. Encoded protein: CASSMTGPRETQYF.

The chain uses TRBV12-3 or TRBV12-4 and TRBJ2-7; perhaps TRBD2 as D (6 bases). Trimming stripped 6 bases from V and 6 bases from J, with 9 bases between. CDR3 length: 11 amino acids. CDR3 sequence (DNA): TGTGCCAGCAGGCGGGGCGGCGAGCAGTACTTC. Its translation is CASRRGGEQYF.